This T cell receptor beta chain came from a study of graft-versus-host responses after intestinal transplantation. As for the study in general: In this cohort, recipients had multivisceral, liver-intestinal, or isolated intestinal transplants. Recipients across the board were started on anti-thymocyte globulin induction, then kept on tacrolimus and steroids for two to four years. Points from the study as a whole: Recipient marrow contained GvH clones, some of which appeared first in ileum or blood.

Sequenced by immunoSEQ multiplex PCR; TCRdb stores in-frame clones only, minus some. This table holds tens of thousands of clones, approximately 91% found once. The germline V and J ends were trimmed by 1 base and 6 bases, with 0 bases remaining between them. Germline V gives CDR1 SGHTA, CDR2 FQGNSA. The CDR3 extends over 10 amino acids. As to this clone: Antigen: not known.

This TCR derives from a human donor who was the organ donor for an intestinal transplant. The rearrangement uses TRBV7-2 and TRBJ2-5; the D is unclear. The sample consisted of unstimulated CD4+ T cells sorted from spleen or lymph node cells, taken before transplant. The CDR3, as DNA: TGTGCCAGCAGCTTAGAGACCCAGTACTTC. Its translation: CASSLETQYF. The whole variable domain, filled in from reference TRBV7-2 and TRBJ2-5, reads GAGVSQSPSNKVTEKGKDVELRCDPISGHTALYWYRQSLGQGLEFLIYFQGNSAPDKSGLPSDRFSAERTGGSVSTLTIQRTQQEDSAVYLCASSLETQYFGPGTRLLVL.